The 28 T cell receptor beta chains reported below all come from one sample, sequenced in a study of cytomegalovirus exposure and HLA in healthy donors. 13 Jbeta primers and 60 Vbeta primers were used for the PCR. Repertoires were generated with immunoSEQ multiplex PCR, while TCRdb's copy carries only in-frame clones and drops some. The profile shows under 95,000 clones, over 75% of them singletons. The sequencing sample was made of PBMCs. The receptors originated from a man between 25 and 39 years old in good health and CMV-seropositive.

The sample holds one count of this clone. The chain links TRBV7-9 to TRBJ2-5; no definite D call. V lost 8 bases and J lost 2, with 6 bases in between. Per germline, CDR1 SEHNR and CDR2 FQNEAQ (reference sequence). This CDR3 has 11 residues. The CDR3 sequence is CASRVQETQYF. The CDR3 bases are TGTGCCAGCCGGGTTCAAGAGACCCAGTACTTC. The full variable domain, completed using reference TRBV7-9 and TRBJ2-5, is DTGVSQNPRHKITKRGQNVTFRCDPISEHNRLYWYRQTLGQGPEFLTYFQNEAQLEKSRLLSDRFSAERPKGSFSTLEIQRTEQGDSAMYLCASRVQETQYFGPGTRLLVL.

The chain employs TRBV7-8 and TRBJ2-4, with 8 bases fitting TRBD2. CDR1 SGHVS and CDR2 FQNEAQ come from the germline V gene. After removal of 1 base from V and 6 bases from J, the junction contained 5 bases not matched to a gene. The CDR3 is 15 amino acids. CDR3 bases: TGTGCCAGCAGCTTAGGCGGGGCGGGAGGAAACATTCAGTACTTC. Protein product: CASSLGGAGGNIQYF.

This clone was found a few times. This rearrangement joins TRBV6-7 to TRBJ1-2; 7 positions match TRBD1. TRBV6-7 is an ORF, and what it does is uncertain. The CDR3 sequence is 24 residues long. V lost 0 bases, J lost 8 bases, and 36 bases stayed unmatched. CDR3 residues: CASSYSISPHNRGFPEISPRGYTF. The CDR3 DNA reads as TGTGCCAGCAGTTACTCGATATCTCCACATAACAGGGGTTTTCCCGAAATTTCCCCAAGGGGCTACACCTTC.

The chain is built from TRBV6-5 and TRBJ1-6; no clear D gene. V lost 6 bases and J 7 bases, leaving 16 bases between the germline ends. The CDR3 is 15 residues long. CDR1 is MNHEY, CDR2 SVGAGI, per germline. Here the CDR3 reads CASSPRGFANSPLHF. The CDR3 DNA sequence: TGTGCCAGCAGCCCCCGAGGATTCGCCAATTCACCCCTCCACTTT.

In its sample, this clone was seen a few times. This chain joins TRBV7-6 and TRBJ2-3; no definite D call. CDR3 size: 15 residues. Germline-derived CDR1 and CDR2 are SGHVS and FNYEAQ. V lost 1 base and J 2 bases, leaving 10 bases between the germline ends. The CDR3 bases are TGTGCCAGCAGCTTAGAAGCTACTAACACAGATACGCAGTATTTT. The encoded protein is CASSLEATNTDTQYF.

The count of this clone is one. This sequence joins TRBV7-2 and TRBJ1-2; D unclear. Per the germline V gene, CDR1 is SGHTA and CDR2 is FQGNSA. V was shortened by 5 bases and J by 8 bases, with 12 bases between the two germline ends. The CDR3 consists of 12 residues. The CDR3 loop is CASSPTREGYTF. The CDR3 nucleotides are TGTGCCAGCAGCCCGACGAGGGAAGGCTACACCTTC.

V is TRBV29-1 and J is TRBJ1-1, with D possibly TRBD1 on 5 matching bases. Germline V lookup: CDR1 SQVTM, CDR2 ANQGSEA. V was cut by 4 bases and J by 4 bases, with 10 bases left in between. CDR3 length equals 12 residues. The CDR3 DNA sequence: TGCAGCGTTGGGGGGAGGGGCACTGAAGCTTTCTTT. It translates to CSVGGRGTEAFF.

The V call is TRBV5-1, the J call TRBJ2-1; D is perhaps TRBD2 (6 bases). Looked up from germline, CDR1 is SGHRS and CDR2 is YFSETQ. The CDR3 is 16 amino acids. V lost 0 bases to trimming and J lost 6 bases, with 16 bases between them. CDR3 sequence: CASSLAGGGPGNEQFF. CDR3 nucleotide sequence: TGCGCCAGCAGCTTGGCCGGCGGAGGGCCAGGCAATGAGCAGTTCTTC.

Only one count was recorded for this clone. The chain couples TRBV7-9 to TRBJ1-2; TRBD1 aligns across 10 bases. This CDR3 spans 16 amino acids. Unmatched junction bases numbered 8, after V lost 3 bases and J lost 4 bases. Germline V gene sequence: CDR1 SEHNR, CDR2 FQNEAQ (reference sequence). CDR3 in amino acids: CASSFEGTGAAYGYTF. The CDR3 DNA reads TGTGCCAGCAGCTTCGAGGGGACAGGGGCCGCCTATGGCTACACCTTC.

The chain carries TRBV28 and TRBJ1-4, with 11 bases matching TRBD1. The CDR3 runs 17 residues. The germline CDR1 and CDR2 sequences are MDHEN and SYDVKM. V was pared by 3 bases and J by 4 bases, with 7 bases of the junction left unmatched. The CDR3, as DNA: TGTGCCAGCAGTTTGGGGACAGGGGGAAGGGGTAATGAAAAACTGTTTTTT. This gives the protein CASSLGTGGRGNEKLFF.

The CDR3 DNA is TGTGCCAGCAGCTTAGGACTAGCGGGGCCCTCGGTCGAGCAGTACTTC. As protein: CASSLGLAGPSVEQYF. V and J are TRBV9 and TRBJ2-7; TRBD2 aligns across 12 bases. Trimming cost V 4 bases and J 6 bases; bases outside gene matches: 11. Germline values: CDR1 SGDLS, CDR2 YYNGEE. The CDR3 runs 16 residues.

The chain couples TRBV28 to TRBJ2-1; 11 bases are a match to TRBD2. The CDR3 runs to 16 residues. V lost 3 bases and J lost 10; bases outside the gene matches: 11. The germline CDR1 and CDR2 sequences are MDHEN and SYDVKM. CDR3 nucleotide sequence: TGTGCCAGCAGTTTTCCGGGACTAGCGGCAACACGAGAGCAGTTCTTC. It specifies CASSFPGLAATREQFF.

The chain's CDR3 is CASKNTDGGGANVLTF. The CDR3 bases are TGTGCCAGCAAAAACACGGATGGAGGGGGGGCCAACGTCCTGACTTTC. The V gene is TRBV6-6, the J gene TRBJ2-6, with D possibly being TRBD2 (6 bases). CDR1 MNHNY and CDR2 SVGAGI come from the germline V gene (reference sequence). The CDR3 is 16 amino acids. Trimming shortened V by 7 bases and J by 4 bases, and 17 bases separated the two germline ends.

The chain links TRBV19 to TRBJ2-3, with 7 bases aligning to TRBD1. CDR1 LNHDA and CDR2 SQIVND come from the germline V gene (reference sequence). This CDR3 comprises 16 residues. The J segment lost 0 bases and the V segment lost 5 bases, leaving 8 bases of the junction unmatched. The CDR3 spells CASSPGTVTSTDTQYF. The DNA for the CDR3 is TGTGCCAGTAGTCCCGGGACAGTTACTAGCACAGATACGCAGTATTTT.

This rearrangement joins TRBV21-1 to TRBJ1-3; the table's D call, TRBD1, was not checked against the DNA. TRBV21-1 counts as a pseudogene. CDR3 length equals 16 residues. DNA of the CDR3: TGTGCCAGCAGCAAAAAAAAAGGACAGGGTGGAAACACCATATATTTT. It is translated as CASSKKKGQGGNTIYF.

The V gene is TRBV7-3, the J gene TRBJ2-5; 11 bases align to TRBD2. CDR1 is SGHTA and CDR2 is FQGTGA in the germline V gene. The CDR3 runs 15 residues. V trimming: 1 base; J trimming: 2 bases; junction bases outside the gene matches: 0. CDR3 protein: CASSLIAGGQETQYF. The CDR3 DNA is TGTGCCAGCAGCTTAATAGCGGGAGGGCAAGAGACCCAGTACTTC.

This clone occurred once. The chain uses TRBV7-9 and TRBJ2-1; perhaps TRBD1 as D (6 bases). The V gene lost 5 bases and the J gene lost 3 bases, with 17 bases spanning the gap. CDR1 and CDR2 (germline): SEHNR, FQNEAQ (reference sequence). The CDR3 is made up of 16 amino acids. The CDR3 nucleotides are TGTGCCAGCAGCACAAGGTGGGACACCAACTACAATGAGCAGTTCTTC. Its translation: CASSTRWDTNYNEQFF.

This sequence joins TRBV7-9 and TRBJ1-1, with a possible D match to TRBD1 (6 bases). Per germline, CDR1 SEHNR and CDR2 FQNEAQ (reference sequence). Between the trimmed V and J ends, which lost 1 base and 1 base, there was a span of 16 bases. This CDR3 has 17 residues. This CDR3 is CASSLGAPMGANTEAFF. The CDR3 DNA sequence: TGTGCCAGCAGCTTAGGGGCCCCGATGGGGGCGAACACTGAAGCTTTCTTT.

J is TRBJ1-1 and V is TRBV2, with 9 bases fitting TRBD1. The V gene end was trimmed by 6 bases and the J gene end by 0 bases; junction bases not matched to a gene: 5. The V gene's germline CDR1 is SNHLY and CDR2 FYNNEI. This CDR3 region has 15 residues. CDR3 region: CASSEQGALNTEAFF. The CDR3 DNA is TGTGCCAGCAGCGAACAGGGGGCATTGAACACTGAAGCTTTCTTT.

The gene calls are TRBV7-9 and TRBJ2-3; 10 bases agree with TRBD1. The CDR3 is made up of 16 amino acids. V was pared by 1 base and J by 0 bases, with 1 base of the junction left unmatched. Germline CDR1 reads SEHNR; CDR2 reads FQNEAQ (reference sequence). The CDR3 DNA reads as TGTGCCAGCAGCTTAGGGGGACAGGGGAGCACAGATACGCAGTATTTT. As protein: CASSLGGQGSTDTQYF.

The chain has TRBV14 and TRBJ2-6; D is perhaps TRBD2 (6 bases). Germline CDR1 SGHDN, CDR2 FVKESK. Trimming took off 6 bases at V and 0 bases at J, with 27 bases between the two ends. CDR3 length: 21 residues. The CDR3, as DNA: TGTGCCAGCAGGGACAAGGGGATCACCGGGAGCCTGGGCTCTGGGGCCAACGTCCTGACTTTC. As protein: CASRDKGITGSLGSGANVLTF.

The chain joins TRBV10-3 to TRBJ1-5, with D possibly being TRBD1 (6 bases). Per the germline V gene, CDR1 is ENHRY and CDR2 is SYGVKD. There are 13 residues in the CDR3. The V end lost 2 bases, the J end lost 5 bases, and 7 bases lay between the germline ends. Here the CDR3 reads CAISEAGDQPQHF. DNA for the CDR3: TGTGCCATCAGTGAGGCAGGGGATCAGCCCCAGCATTTT.

This chain connects TRBV28 to TRBJ2-7, with TRBD1 identical over 7 bases. V dropped 6 bases and J dropped 3; count of bases not matched to a gene: 5. The CDR3 is 13 amino acids. The V gene's germline CDR1 is MDHEN and CDR2 SYDVKM. This CDR3 is CASSGTASYEQYF. CDR3 DNA sequence: TGTGCCAGCAGCGGGACAGCCAGCTACGAGCAGTACTTC.

V and J are TRBV27 and TRBJ1-1; 8 bases match TRBD1. Germline trimming cut 3 bases from V and 5 bases from J; bases unmatched to any gene: 8. Germline values: CDR1 MNHEY, CDR2 SMNVEV (reference sequence). The CDR3 runs 15 residues. The CDR3 coding sequence is TGTGCCAGCAGTTTCACAGGGGGTACGAGGACTGAAGCTTTCTTT. It translates to CASSFTGGTRTEAFF.

The chain couples TRBV6-1 to TRBJ2-5, with 8 bases that match TRBD1. Trimming removed 9 bases from V and 5 bases from J; junction bases left unmatched: 11. The CDR3 is 14 residues long. CDR1 and CDR2 (germline): MNHNS, SASEGT. The CDR3, as DNA: TGTGCCAGTCGCCGGGACAGGAGCCGTGAGACCCAGTACTTC. This encodes CASRRDRSRETQYF.

The V call is TRBV18, the J call TRBJ1-5; 9 positions agree with TRBD1. The CDR3 runs 15 residues. V dropped 2 bases and J dropped 3; count of bases not matched to a gene: 2. From germline, CDR1 is KGHSH and CDR2 LQKENI. The CDR3 spells CASSPGTGLNQPQHF. The CDR3 nucleotides read TGTGCCAGCTCACCAGGGACAGGGCTCAATCAGCCCCAGCATTTT.

This chain links TRBV20-1 with TRBJ2-5, with D possibly TRBD2 on 5 matching bases. Germline V gene sequence: CDR1 DFQATT, CDR2 SNEGSKA (reference sequence). The CDR3 is 11 residues long. Between the trimmed V and J ends, which lost 5 bases and 4 bases, there was a span of 8 bases. The CDR3 nucleotides read TGCAGTGCTTATGAGGGAGAGACCCAGTACTTC. Its protein is CSAYEGETQYF.

The V call is TRBV7-8, the J call TRBJ2-5, with TRBD1 identical over 7 bases. Germline CDR1 reads SGHVS; CDR2 reads FQNEAQ. Trimming at V came to 10 bases and at J to 2 bases, leaving 13 bases not matched to a gene. This CDR3 spans 15 amino acids. CDR3 sequence reads: CATRSGGGVQETQYF. The CDR3 nucleotides are TGTGCCACCCGGTCAGGGGGTGGGGTTCAAGAGACCCAGTACTTC.